What follows are 8 T cell receptor beta chains derived from one specimen sequenced in a study of T cell changes during pregnancy in multiple sclerosis. Only in-frame clones appear in the TCRdb table, and some are missing; sequencing was by immunoSEQ multiplex PCR. The top ten clones hold roughly 0.21% of a sample with nearly 80,000 clones, 85% to 95% of them seen once. The sequencing used CD4+ T cells from peripheral blood mononuclear cells, collected before pregnancy. The receptors originated from a female donor with multiple sclerosis, enrolled in a pregnancy study.

This clone has only a few counts. The chain couples TRBV19 to TRBJ1-1; 7 bases fit TRBD1. CDR3 length: 13 amino acids. Germline values: CDR1 LNHDA, CDR2 SQIVND (reference sequence). The trim removed 6 bases at V and 1 base at J, leaving 2 bases unmatched. Here the CDR3 DNA reads TGTGCCAGTAGCAGGGGGGCGAACACTGAAGCTTTCTTT. This translates into CASSRGANTEAFF.

This clone was recorded only once. J is TRBJ1-1 and V is TRBV30; a possible D gene is TRBD1 (6 bases). Germline V gene data show CDR1 as GTSNPN and CDR2 as SVGIG (reference sequence). The CDR3 is 13 amino acids. Trimming cost V 1 base and J 3 bases, with 9 bases left between them. CDR3 amino acids: CAWSAYRDTEAFF. In DNA, the CDR3 is TGTGCCTGGAGTGCCTACAGGGACACTGAAGCTTTCTTT.

This rearrangement joins TRBV11-2 to TRBJ1-4; 9 nucleotides line up with TRBD1. This CDR3 is built from 16 residues. V was pared by 0 bases and J by 8 bases, with 7 bases of the junction left unmatched. Germline V CDR1 and CDR2: SGHAT, FQNNGV. CDR3 region: CASSLDYRGRREKLFF. The CDR3 DNA reads as TGTGCCAGCAGCTTAGACTACAGGGGGCGACGGGAAAAACTGTTTTTT.

V and J are TRBV5-6 and TRBJ1-3; a weak D match, TRBD1 (6 bases). The V gene's germline CDR1 is SGHDT and CDR2 YYEEEE. The CDR3 contains 14 residues. V gave up 0 bases and J gave up 4 bases, with 8 bases separating them. Here the CDR3 DNA reads TGTGCCAGCAGCTTGGGGGGGCCAGGAAACACCATATATTTT. It codes for CASSLGGPGNTIYF.

The chain combines TRBV5-8 with TRBJ1-1, with 9 positions matching TRBD1. V shed 0 bases and J 4 bases; nucleotides not matched to a gene: 7. This CDR3 has 16 residues. Germline values: CDR1 SGHTS, CDR2 YDEGEE. The CDR3 region has the DNA TGTGCCAGCAGCTTGGTACAGGGGGCGCTGGGCACTGAAGCTTTCTTT. This codes for CASSLVQGALGTEAFF.

The chain links TRBV5-4 to TRBJ1-1, with D possibly TRBD1 on 5 matching bases. The V end was cut by 4 bases, the J end by 4 bases, with 17 bases between. Germline V gives CDR1 SGHNT, CDR2 YYREEE (reference sequence). This CDR3 has 15 amino acids. This CDR3 is CASSPWRGGITEAFF. The CDR3 DNA reads TGTGCCAGCAGCCCCTGGAGGGGCGGGATCACTGAAGCTTTCTTT.

The rearrangement uses TRBV10-2 and TRBJ1-1, with TRBD1 identical over 8 bases. The V segment lost 5 bases and the J segment 5 bases; nucleotides outside the gene matches: 7. There are 14 residues in the CDR3. CDR1 WSHSY and CDR2 SAAADI come from the germline V gene. The CDR3 region is CASSFQGARTEAFF. CDR3 bases: TGCGCCAGCAGTTTTCAGGGGGCGAGAACTGAAGCTTTCTTT.

To note about this clone: Other DNA sequences in this sample translate to the same CDR3. This chain links TRBV5-1 with TRBJ1-2, with D hard to call. Trimming left V 0 bases short and J 3 bases short, with 6 bases between. Germline V gives CDR1 SGHRS, CDR2 YFSETQ. CDR3 length equals 13 residues. The CDR3 nucleotides read TGCGCCAGCAGCTTGGACCGAGACTATGGCTACACCTTC. This codes for CASSLDRDYGYTF.